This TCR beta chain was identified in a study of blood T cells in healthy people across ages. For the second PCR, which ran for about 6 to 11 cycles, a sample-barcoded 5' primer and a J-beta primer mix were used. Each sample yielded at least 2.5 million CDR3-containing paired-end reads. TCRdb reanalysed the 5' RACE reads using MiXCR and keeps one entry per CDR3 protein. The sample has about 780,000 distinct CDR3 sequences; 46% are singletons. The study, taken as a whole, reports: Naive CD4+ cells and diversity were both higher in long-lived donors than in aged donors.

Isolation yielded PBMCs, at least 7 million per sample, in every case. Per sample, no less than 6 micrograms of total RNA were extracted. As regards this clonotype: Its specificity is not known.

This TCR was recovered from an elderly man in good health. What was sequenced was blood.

The CDR3 nucleotides are TGCAGTGCTAGTGGGGGACTAGCCTTCAATGAGCAGTACTTC. As protein: CSASGGLAFNEQYF. This chain connects TRBV20-1 to TRBJ2-7; TRBD2 aligns across 9 bases. The CDR3 has 14 amino acids. Trimming at V came to 3 bases and at J to 7 bases, leaving 10 bases not matched to a gene. Germline loops: CDR1 DFQATT, CDR2 SNEGSKA (reference sequence).